Described below is a single T cell receptor (beta chain) sequence and its context. This sample was taken from a study of technical replicates of blood from several donors. Assay used: immunoSEQ multiplex PCR; TCRdb lists only in-frame clones, some missing. The data show tens of thousands of clones, more than 90% seen once. The sequence was obtained from a human donor in good health. The source material was T cells isolated from PBMCs.

The CDR3 loop is CASSVGIAGEWETQYF. In nucleotides, the CDR3 is TGTGCCAGCAGCGTAGGGATAGCGGGAGAGTGGGAGACCCAGTACTTC. The gene calls are TRBV9 and TRBJ2-5; 9 bases align to TRBD2. Germline CDR1 is SGDLS and CDR2 is YYNGEE. V dropped 0 bases and J dropped 5; count of bases not matched to a gene: 8. The CDR3 is made up of 16 amino acids.